These 30 T cell receptor beta chains were sequenced from one sample in a study of CD8+ T cells in alopecia areata. Treatment described: oral pan-JAK inhibitor, 5-10 mg twice daily. RNA extraction and reverse transcription yielded cDNA as sequencing template. Profiling relied on immunoSEQ multiplex PCR, and the TCRdb table lists in-frame clones only, not all of them. The sample records more than 150,000 clones, roughly half being singletons. The material was CD8+ T cells sorted from blood, obtained around week 54, from a patient treated with tofacitinib. These receptors all stem from a human donor with alopecia areata.

The rearrangement joins TRBV5-1 to TRBJ2-5; no clear D. Between the trimmed V and J ends, which lost 2 bases and 1 base, there was a span of 12 bases. The germline CDR1 and CDR2 sequences are SGHRS and YFSETQ. This CDR3 has 15 amino acids. The CDR3 bases are TGCGCCAGCAGCTTTCTAATGGAACCCCAAGAGACCCAGTACTTC. Its translation: CASSFLMEPQETQYF.

The rearrangement links TRBV6-5 to TRBJ2-2, with no clear D. V dropped 5 bases and J dropped 1 base, with 8 bases sitting between them. This CDR3 is built from 14 residues. Germline V gene lookup returns CDR1 MNHEY and CDR2 SVGAGI. The CDR3 region has the DNA TGTGCCAGCAGTACCAGACAGAACACCGGGGAGCTGTTTTTT. It encodes CASSTRQNTGELFF.

The V and J genes are TRBV27 and TRBJ1-1; 9 positions agree with TRBD1. Trimming at V came to 3 bases and at J to 4 bases, leaving 6 bases not matched to a gene. The germline V gene encodes CDR1 MNHEY and CDR2 SMNVEV (reference sequence). The CDR3 loop spans 15 amino acids. For the CDR3, the DNA is TGTGCCAGCAGTTTGGGACAGGGAGGGGTCACTGAAGCTTTCTTT. Protein: CASSLGQGGVTEAFF.

CDR3 nucleotide sequence: TGCGCCAGCAGCTTGGGACTAGCGGGGGGCGAGCAGTACTTC. Translating it yields CASSLGLAGGEQYF. The genes are TRBV5-1 and TRBJ2-7, with 13 bases identical to TRBD2. Per the germline V gene, CDR1 is SGHRS and CDR2 is YFSETQ. This CDR3 is built from 14 residues. V lost 0 bases and J lost 6; bases outside the gene matches: 0.

V is TRBV7-9 and J is TRBJ1-4, with D possibly TRBD1 on 5 matching bases. Trimming shortened V by 2 bases and J by 5 bases, and 15 bases separated the two germline ends. Germline CDR1 and CDR2: SEHNR and FQNEAQ (reference sequence). This CDR3 region has 16 residues. The CDR3 DNA reads as TGTGCCAGCAGCTTACTAACCGGGACGGAGAATGAAAAACTGTTTTTT. Amino acids: CASSLLTGTENEKLFF.

The rearrangement links TRBV7-9 to TRBJ2-7; possibly TRBD2 for D (5 bases). CDR3 length equals 14 residues. Germline V gives CDR1 SEHNR, CDR2 FQNEAQ (reference sequence). Trimming took off 3 bases at V and 5 bases at J, with 14 bases between the two ends. This CDR3 is CASSFLEGLHEQYF. Here the CDR3 DNA reads TGTGCCAGCAGCTTCCTCGAGGGCCTCCACGAGCAGTACTTC. The full variable domain, in which reference TRBV7-9 and TRBJ2-7 provide the parts outside the CDR3, is DTGVSQNPRHKITKRGQNVTFRCDPISEHNRLYWYRQTLGQGPEFLTYFQNEAQLEKSRLLSDRFSAERPKGSFSTLEIQRTEQGDSAMYLCASSFLEGLHEQYFGPGTRLTVT.

The chain links TRBV13 to TRBJ2-5; D uncertain. Near its end, the DNA agrees better with TRBJ2-7, so the J call may be wrong. Germline V gene data show CDR1 as PRHDT and CDR2 as FYEKMQ (reference sequence). The CDR3 loop spans 13 amino acids. The CDR3 nucleotides read TGTGCCAGCAGCTTAACGGGCACCTACGAGCAGTACTTC. Its translation is CASSLTGTYEQYF.

The CDR3 DNA reads as TGTGCCACCAGCAGAGATCAGTTGGGCGAGCAGTACTTC. Protein sequence: CATSRDQLGEQYF. This chain links TRBV15 with TRBJ2-7; D gene unclear. Germline lookup yields CDR1 LNHNV and CDR2 YYDKDF (reference sequence). The CDR3 spans 13 residues. With 0 bases removed from V and 6 bases from J, the gap between germline ends came to 9 bases.

This clone was seen a handful of times. The chain carries TRBV6-5 and TRBJ2-5; D remains ambiguous. Germline V CDR1 and CDR2: MNHEY, SVGAGI. CDR3 length equals 13 residues. The V and J ends lost 5 bases and 5 bases respectively, with 12 bases between them. The CDR3 DNA is TGTGCCAGCAGTCGGTCCGCCTCGGAGACCCAGTACTTC. It yields the protein CASSRSASETQYF.

The J gene is TRBJ2-6, the V gene TRBV4-1; D remains ambiguous. This CDR3 comprises 16 residues. Germline CDR1 and CDR2: MGHRA and YSYEKL. The germline V and J ends were trimmed by 1 base and 2 bases, with 9 bases remaining between them. The CDR3 spells CASSQGGSPGANVLTF. The CDR3 region has the DNA TGCGCCAGCAGCCAAGGCGGATCCCCTGGGGCCAACGTCCTGACTTTC.

The rearrangement joins TRBV7-2 to TRBJ2-1, with 8 bases matching TRBD2. Germline CDR1 is SGHTA and CDR2 is FQGNSA. The CDR3 totals 15 residues. Losses at the gene ends were 7 bases for V and 4 bases for J; bases not matched to a gene: 9. In nucleotides, the CDR3 is TGTGCCAGCAACCTCCGGGCTAGCGGGTACAATGAGCAGTTCTTC. Translation gives CASNLRASGYNEQFF.

This clone was found a few times. This chain uses TRBV10-3 with TRBJ2-5; tentatively, D is TRBD1 or TRBD2 (6 bases each). The CDR3 contains 14 residues. Germline V lookup: CDR1 ENHRY, CDR2 SYGVKD. V gave up 8 bases and J gave up 1 base, with 14 bases separating them. The CDR3 region is CAIRETGFQETQYF. CDR3 in DNA: TGTGCCATCCGGGAGACAGGATTCCAAGAGACCCAGTACTTC.

In this sample, this clone turned up a few times. The rearrangement uses TRBV5-4 and TRBJ2-7; 10 bases align to TRBD1. CDR3 length: 13 amino acids. V was clipped by 4 bases and J by 7 bases; unmatched bases: 5. Germline-derived CDR1 and CDR2 are SGHNT and YYREEE (reference sequence). CDR3 residues: CASSRDRGSEQYF. The CDR3 DNA reads as TGTGCCAGCAGCCGGGACAGGGGTAGTGAGCAGTACTTC.

CDR3 sequence: CASSLDARGTDTQYF. CDR3 DNA sequence: TGTGCCAGCAGCTTAGACGCTCGGGGCACAGATACGCAGTATTTT. The chain couples TRBV7-8 to TRBJ2-3; D is undetermined. Germline loops: CDR1 SGHVS, CDR2 FQNEAQ. This CDR3 has 15 amino acids. Trimming shortened V by 1 base and J by 1 base, and 9 bases separated the two germline ends.

This rearrangement joins TRBV30 to TRBJ2-5; 8 bases agree with TRBD2. Germline V CDR1 and CDR2: GTSNPN, SVGIG (reference sequence). The CDR3 spans 15 residues. The trim removed 4 bases at V and 2 bases at J, leaving 9 bases unmatched. CDR3 sequence: CAWTLAGRSQETQYF. CDR3 DNA: TGTGCCTGGACGTTAGCGGGGCGGTCTCAAGAGACCCAGTACTTC.

V and J are TRBV6-5 and TRBJ1-4; D is ambiguous. The CDR3 sequence is 13 residues long. CDR1 and CDR2 (germline): MNHEY, SVGAGI. V was cut by 3 bases and J by 12 bases, with 14 bases left in between. CDR3 sequence (DNA): TGTGCCAGCAGTTATATGGAGTCCTCTCAACTGTTTTTT. Translating gives CASSYMESSQLFF.

This clone was observed a few times. The chain couples TRBV7-9 to TRBJ2-2; 7 nucleotides agree with TRBD1. V dropped 3 bases and J dropped 0; count of bases not matched to a gene: 7. This CDR3 is built from 17 residues. Looked up from germline, CDR1 is SEHNR and CDR2 is FQNEAQ (reference sequence). The CDR3, as DNA: TGTGCCAGCAGCTTCCCCTACAGGGGCCCGAACACCGGGGAGCTGTTTTTT. Its protein product is CASSFPYRGPNTGELFF. Variable domain in full (rest from reference TRBV7-9 and TRBJ2-2): DTGVSQNPRHKITKRGQNVTFRCDPISEHNRLYWYRQTLGQGPEFLTYFQNEAQLEKSRLLSDRFSAERPKGSFSTLEIQRTEQGDSAMYLCASSFPYRGPNTGELFFGEGSRLTVL.

The rearrangement joins TRBV5-6 to TRBJ2-5; no clear D. Germline-derived CDR1 and CDR2 are SGHDT and YYEEEE. Trimming removed 5 bases from V and 1 base from J, with 6 bases in between. The CDR3 sequence is 12 residues long. CDR3 DNA sequence: TGTGCCAGCAGTTTCGCCCAAGAGACCCAGTACTTC. It translates to CASSFAQETQYF.

This rearrangement joins TRBV27 to TRBJ2-6; TRBD2 aligns across 7 bases. The CDR3 consists of 17 residues. Germline V CDR1 and CDR2: MNHEY, SMNVEV (reference sequence). Trimming cost V 2 bases and J 0 bases; bases outside gene matches: 4. This CDR3 reads CASSLLGGHSGANVLTF. CDR3 coding DNA: TGTGCCAGCAGTTTACTGGGAGGGCACTCTGGGGCCAACGTCCTGACTTTC.

In its sample, this clone was seen a few times. A read error may produce the germline difference seen at one junction end. Other nucleotide sequences from this sample produce the same CDR3. V usage is TRBV5-4 and J usage is TRBJ2-2; D ambiguous. The CDR3 contains 15 residues. The germline V gene has CDR1 SGHNT and CDR2 YYREEE (reference sequence). In DNA, the CDR3 is TGTGCCAGCACCTTGAAGGGATCGAACACCGGGGAGCTGTTTTTT. As protein: CASTLKGSNTGELFF. Complete variable domain (other parts from reference TRBV5-4 and TRBJ2-2): ETGVTQSPTHLIKTRGQQVTLRCSSQSGHNTVSWYQQALGQGPQFIFQYYREEENGRGNFPPRFSGLQFPNYSSELNVNALELDDSALYLCASTLKGSNTGELFFGEGSRLTVL.

This clone came up a few times. V is TRBV5-1 and J is TRBJ2-5; D possibly matches TRBD1 or TRBD2 (6 bases each). This CDR3 is 14 amino acids long. V lost 0 bases and J 5 bases, leaving 11 bases between the germline ends. The germline V gene has CDR1 SGHRS and CDR2 YFSETQ. As DNA, the CDR3 is TGCGCCAGCAGCTTGGTTGGGGGGCTGGAGACCCAGTACTTC. Its translation is CASSLVGGLETQYF.

Details on this clone: No DNA is shown, since the ends of the CDR3 on it are uncertain; the CDR3 is the one TCRdb lists. The chain carries TRBV30 and TRBJ1-1. 14 amino acids form the CDR3, both terminal residues included. Germline CDR1 is GTSNPN and CDR2 is SVGIG (reference sequence). CDR3 loop: CAWLIADFRAQAFF.

The rearrangement joins TRBV7-3 to TRBJ2-7; 9 nucleotides align to TRBD1. Trimming removed 5 bases from V and 3 bases from J; junction bases left unmatched: 8. This CDR3 spans 15 amino acids. Germline-derived CDR1 and CDR2 are SGHTA and FQGTGA. The CDR3 DNA is TGTGCCAGCAGCCCAATGACAGGGGGGAACTACGAGCAGTACTTC. It yields the protein CASSPMTGGNYEQYF.

The chain is built from TRBV18 and TRBJ1-2; D might be TRBD1 (5 bases). From germline, CDR1 is KGHSH and CDR2 LQKENI. Trimming shortened V by 3 bases and J by 1 base, and 12 bases separated the two germline ends. The CDR3 length is 15 residues. The CDR3 protein is CASSPPGHHNYGYTF. The CDR3, as DNA: TGTGCCAGCTCACCGCCCGGACACCATAACTATGGCTACACCTTC.

This clone appeared a few times. This chain joins TRBV6-5 and TRBJ1-2; 8 nucleotides match TRBD1. This CDR3 spans 13 amino acids. The germline V gene encodes CDR1 MNHEY and CDR2 SVGAGI. The V segment lost 7 bases and the J segment 4 bases; nucleotides outside the gene matches: 5. The DNA for the CDR3 is TGTGCCAGCATTGCCGGGACAGGCTATGGCTACACCTTC. This translates into CASIAGTGYGYTF.

The V call is TRBV5-6, the J call TRBJ2-5; D might be TRBD1 (6 bases). Germline loops: CDR1 SGHDT, CDR2 YYEEEE. This CDR3 is 13 amino acids long. The V end lost 4 bases, the J end lost 2 bases, and 9 bases lay between the germline ends. The CDR3 loop reads CASSQGFQETQYF. The CDR3 coding sequence is TGTGCCAGCAGCCAGGGGTTTCAAGAGACCCAGTACTTC.

This clone was detected many times. The chain uses TRBV19 and TRBJ1-5; D call uncertain. V dropped 3 bases and J dropped 3 bases, with 9 bases sitting between them. The CDR3 runs 14 residues. CDR1 is LNHDA, CDR2 SQIVND, per germline (reference sequence). DNA of the CDR3: TGTGCCAGTAGTATTTCGGCGGACAATCAGCCCCAGCATTTT. This translates into CASSISADNQPQHF.

This clone has a handful of counts. The chain is built from TRBV4-3 and TRBJ2-1; 11 nucleotides match TRBD2. J was trimmed by 7 bases and V by 1 base; bases with no gene match: 18. Germline CDR1 is LGHNA and CDR2 is YSLEER. CDR3 length: 20 amino acids. The CDR3 DNA is TGCGCCAGCAGCCAAGTATCCCAAAGGCTTAGCGGGGGGGCCGGGAATGAGCAGTTCTTC. Protein sequence: CASSQVSQRLSGGAGNEQFF.

Only a few counts were recorded for this clone. This chain joins TRBV4-1 and TRBJ1-5, with a possible D match to TRBD1 (5 bases). The CDR3 is 17 residues long. V lost 1 base and J 5 bases, leaving 18 bases between the germline ends. CDR1 and CDR2 (germline): MGHRA, YSYEKL. DNA of the CDR3: TGCGCCAGCAGCCAAGGGGAGGGAAGTCAAGGGGATCAGCCCCAGCATTTT. Amino acids: CASSQGEGSQGDQPQHF.

The rearrangement links TRBV30 to TRBJ1-1; D is uncertain. This CDR3 contains 13 residues. From germline, CDR1 is GTSNPN and CDR2 SVGIG (reference sequence). The ends were cut back, 0 bases at V and 1 base at J, with 6 bases in the middle. DNA of the CDR3: TGTGCCTGGAGTGTATTAAAGAACACTGAAGCTTTCTTT. Translation gives CAWSVLKNTEAFF.